These T cell receptor beta chains were read from a single sample in a study of T cell responses to AZD1222 COVID-19 vaccine. Here immunoSEQ multiplex PCR was the method, and the copy in TCRdb shows in-frame clones only, minus some. The sample holds about 100,000 clones; more than 75% are singletons and the top ten take under 25%. Sequencing was performed on peripheral blood, taken on day 0 of AZD1222 vaccination. The receptors originated from an adult in good health. The CDR3 runs from the conserved cysteine through the conserved F or W. D genes are given only for firm matches.

j_call: TRBJ2-7
d_call: -
v_call: TRBV19
cdr3_aa: CASSQGASYEQYF

j_call: TRBJ2-5
d_call: -
v_call: TRBV6-2/TRBV6-3
cdr3_aa: CASSYELGETQYF

j_call: TRBJ1-3
d_call: -
v_call: TRBV7-9
cdr3_aa: CASRLGSSGNTIYF

j_call: TRBJ2-5
d_call: -
v_call: TRBV5-6
cdr3_aa: CASTDTEQETQYF

j_call: TRBJ2-7
d_call: -
v_call: TRBV6-6
cdr3_aa: CASSPPKTTGIVYEQYF

j_call: TRBJ2-1
d_call: -
v_call: TRBV19
cdr3_aa: CASSIFATAYNEQFF

j_call: TRBJ1-2
d_call: TRBD1
v_call: TRBV3-1/TRBV3-2
cdr3_aa: CASSSGQGNGYTF

j_call: TRBJ2-7
d_call: -
v_call: TRBV9
cdr3_aa: CASSVADSSYEQYF

j_call: TRBJ2-1
d_call: TRBD1
v_call: TRBV4-1
cdr3_aa: CASSQVTGVGNEQFF

j_call: TRBJ2-7
d_call: -
v_call: TRBV5-1
cdr3_aa: CASSLAEAAEQYF

j_call: TRBJ1-4
d_call: -
v_call: TRBV7-9
cdr3_aa: CASSLRDISEKLFF

j_call: TRBJ2-7
d_call: -
v_call: TRBV7-2
cdr3_aa: CASSYSHLPGRSYEQYF

j_call: TRBJ1-6
d_call: -
v_call: TRBV4-3
cdr3_aa: CASSQAPGSPLHF

j_call: TRBJ2-1
d_call: TRBD1
v_call: TRBV19
cdr3_aa: CASTLDRATYNEQFF

j_call: TRBJ1-2
d_call: -
v_call: TRBV5-1
cdr3_aa: CASTEGLSYGYTF

j_call: TRBJ1-3
d_call: -
v_call: TRBV6-5
cdr3_aa: CASRPLGGEGNTIYF

j_call: TRBJ2-7
d_call: -
v_call: TRBV5-6
cdr3_aa: CASSTRLLGLGSYEQYF

j_call: TRBJ1-2
d_call: -
v_call: TRBV4-2
cdr3_aa: CASSQVGQDGGYTF

j_call: TRBJ2-3
d_call: -
v_call: TRBV3-1/TRBV3-2
cdr3_aa: CASSQTVDSAAQYF

j_call: TRBJ2-7
d_call: TRBD2
v_call: TRBV7-2
cdr3_aa: CASSYNPEGREYF

j_call: TRBJ1-2
d_call: -
v_call: TRBV19
cdr3_aa: CASSYSGTNYGYTF

j_call: TRBJ2-7
d_call: TRBD1
v_call: TRBV7-2
cdr3_aa: CASSEQGGRGSYEQYF

j_call: TRBJ2-1
d_call: -
v_call: TRBV4-1
cdr3_aa: CASSYHISSYNEQFF

j_call: TRBJ1-6
d_call: -
v_call: TRBV12-3/TRBV12-4
cdr3_aa: CASSLDMSSLHF

j_call: TRBJ2-3
d_call: -
v_call: TRBV7-9
cdr3_aa: CASRRRGKGTDTQYF

j_call: TRBJ2-7
d_call: -
v_call: TRBV5-4
cdr3_aa: CASSLNSPEQYF

j_call: TRBJ2-3
d_call: -
v_call: TRBV2
cdr3_aa: CASSIRDILTDTQYF

j_call: TRBJ2-5
d_call: -
v_call: TRBV5-1
cdr3_aa: CASSLESRNQYF

j_call: TRBJ2-7
d_call: -
v_call: TRBV30
cdr3_aa: CAWARTRQVDEQYF

j_call: TRBJ2-1
d_call: TRBD2
v_call: TRBV11-3
cdr3_aa: CASNLGSGGSDEQFF

j_call: TRBJ2-7
d_call: -
v_call: TRBV9
cdr3_aa: CASSVGDSHYEQYF

j_call: TRBJ2-5
d_call: -
v_call: TRBV5-4
cdr3_aa: CASSSYRDKKETQYF

j_call: TRBJ1-3
d_call: -
v_call: TRBV5-6
cdr3_aa: CASSLSGTGNTIYF